One and the same sample provided the 5 T cell receptor beta chains below, sequenced in a study of naive and memory T cell subsets (dated by TCRdb to between 2016 and 2019). General findings and caveats noted by the study authors: Naive repertoires, especially CD8, contained a few larger clonotypes, possibly memory cells re-expressing CD45RA.

These receptors have no known antigen. Library preparation employed UMI-ligation and nested PCR. The sequencer was an Illumina MiSeq. To cover both TRBC1 and TRBC2, the beta constant-region primer consisted of an equimolar mix of two oligonucleotides. The ligated cDNA went through four rounds of PCR with nested alpha and beta constant-region primers together with the SP2 primer. Using fastp trimming at Q25 and MiXCR clonotype assembly, TCRdb reanalyzed the public sequencing data and kept in-frame beta chains. Under each unique CDR3 protein, matching rows form one entry showing the most common genes and DNA. Counted in this sample were roughly 92,000 distinct CDR3 sequences; 10% to 12% of them appeared once. Around 0.13% of the sample comes from the top ten. The specimen sequenced was naive CD4+ T cells from blood. Interpreted using the paper, the cell subset or site label stands for: naive T cells, CD45RA high CD27+. The receptors derive from a human donor in good health.

A few counts support this clonotype. V and J are TRBV28 and TRBJ2-5; D gene uncertain. Germline assignment: CDR1 MDHEN and CDR2 SYDVKM. The germline V and J ends were trimmed by 2 bases and 14 bases, with 21 bases remaining between them. The CDR3 is 14 residues long. The CDR3 nucleotides read TGTGCCAGCAGTTTAAGGCGCCGAGGAGCCTCGGGTTACTTC. It translates to CASSLRRRGASGYF.

This clonotype was recorded a few times. The CDR3 DNA reads TGTGCCGCCCGAGGTTCAGGGAGTACGGATACGCAGTATTTT. Its protein product is CAARGSGSTDTQYF. J is TRBJ2-3 and V is TRBV2; D could derive from TRBD1 or TRBD2 (5 bases each). Trimming removed 11 bases at V and 6 bases at J, with 21 bases between. The CDR3 covers 14 residues. Germline V gene lookup returns CDR1 SNHLY and CDR2 FYNNEI.

This clonotype was picked up a small number of times. The chain joins TRBV12-3 or TRBV12-4 to TRBJ1-3; D might be TRBD1 (5 bases). The ends were cut back, 11 bases at V and 2 bases at J, with 16 bases in the middle. CDR3 size: 14 residues. The CDR3 sequence is CADWGGRPGNTIYF. CDR3 in DNA: TGTGCCGACTGGGGGGGACGGCCTGGAAACACCATATATTTT.

This clonotype was found a few times. The J gene is TRBJ1-3, the V gene TRBV20-1; D is uncertain. Germline-derived CDR1 and CDR2 are DFQATT and SNEGSKA (reference sequence). CDR3 length: 13 amino acids. The germline V and J ends were trimmed by 1 base and 1 base, with 5 bases remaining between them. CDR3 residues: CSARGLSGNTIYF. The CDR3 region has the DNA TGCAGTGCTAGAGGTCTTTCTGGAAACACCATATATTTT.

The chain joins TRBV12-3 or TRBV12-4 to TRBJ2-3, with D unclear. There are 15 residues in the CDR3. V was pared by 6 bases and J by 1 base, with 14 bases between. This chain's CDR3 is CASSDPGRGTDTQYF. The DNA of the CDR3 is TGTGCCAGCAGCGACCCGGGCCGGGGCACAGATACGCAGTATTTT.